The entry that follows covers one T cell receptor beta chain sequence. Its target antigen remains unknown. Base quality data are lacking; no much larger clone is found one base away. This record belongs to a study of blood T cell repertoires in COVID-19 (TCRdb year 2020). About the full investigation: Samples covering the acute and convalescent phases of COVID-19 were provided by collaborators in the United States, Italy and Spain. The material from the prospective study consisted of cDNA or gDNA derived from T cells, B-cell-depleted T cells, or PBMCs. The dataset comprised deeply sampled blood TCRbeta repertoires from subjects exposed to, actively infected with, or recovered from COVID-19. A freely available public database, intended as a resource for researchers studying the immune response to SARS-CoV-2, is where the repertoires were released. Samples came from the ongoing ImmuneRACE study (first 160 participants) plus 1,254 subjects from 6 global collaborators. A de-identified subject ID, COVID-19 status, age in years and sex were almost always included in the sample metadata. Where available, HLA class I and class II types were taken from metadata supplied by the sample provider and were not determined by assay-based typing. Study-wide findings and limitations: The quantity of clinical and demographic metadata differed by source and by participant and was supplied without curation.

Collaborating institutions collected whole blood in K2EDTA tubes following their own protocols. Collaborator samples were shipped for TCRbeta analysis as frozen whole blood, isolated PBMCs, or DNA extracted from either sample type. The germline V gene provides CDR1 KGHSH and CDR2 LQKENI. The CDR3 covers 15 residues, taking in both the cysteine and the phenylalanine. Just CDR3 DNA is preserved here, 45 bases in frame from base 1. At the junction V is shortened by 3 bases and J by 3 bases; bases outside the gene matches: 4. The immunoSEQ Assay, a bias-controlled multiplex PCR, was used to amplify TCRbeta CDR3 regions from genomic DNA. Processing in the source paper ran as follows. Nucleated cell counts per sample were estimated from amplification of reference gene primers within the assay. Sequence reads were collapsed and filtered to measure the absolute abundance of every unique TCRbeta CDR3 rearrangement. For each sample, productive Simpson clonality was calculated by taking the square root of Simpson's diversity index across productive rearrangements. Here the immuneACCESS table is served through TCRdb, limited to in-frame sequences with V and J called. Missing clones are a known gap in these copies; in checked studies unresolved V genes cover under half, and the rest lacks a known reason. The V and J calls and the clone size are those of that table, but D and trimming were determined from the DNA. This sample lists roughly 100,000 clones; roughly 89% were detected once. The leading ten clones occupy 5.1% of the sample.

The receptor was derived from a human donor in a cohort sampled during active COVID-19. What was sequenced was peripheral blood. Recombination joined TRBV18 with TRBJ2-1; the central 8 bases match TRBD2. The nucleotide sequence is given as TGTGCCAGCTCACCCTCTAGCGGGTTCTACAATGAGCAGTTCTTC. Translation gives CASSPSSGFYNEQFF.